Sequencing of this T cell receptor beta chain was carried out in a study of blood T cells in healthy people across ages. Study context: Capture via template switching afforded approximately one barcoded beta molecule per two T cells.

Findings and caveats of the study: Per million T cells, the diversity of TCR beta decreased roughly linearly as age advanced. Naive T cell percentage showed a strong correlation with the diversity of TCR beta.

The CDR3 covers 17 residues. The germline gives CDR1 DFQATT, CDR2 SNEGSKA (reference sequence). It was with a sample-barcoded 5' primer and a J-beta primer mix that a second PCR of roughly 7 to 12 cycles was run. TCRdb reprocessed the 5' RACE reads via MiXCR and lists one record per CDR3 protein. Altogether 850,000 to 1,000,000 distinct CDR3 sequences are present, roughly 50% being singletons, with the ten largest covering over 20%. Concerning this clonotype itself: Its specificity is not known. A single base separates this from a much larger clone, so it may be a read error.

This TCR was recovered from a woman aged 60-75 years in good health. The sequenced material came from blood. This chain connects TRBV20-1 to TRBJ2-7; TRBD2 agrees at 11 bases. CDR3: CSAGDPRLAGGTYEQYF. DNA for the CDR3: TGCAGTGCTGGAGATCCCCGGCTAGCGGGAGGCACCTACGAGCAGTACTTC.